This paragraph reports one T cell receptor beta chain. Its antigen remains unidentified. The data derive from a study of shared clonotypes between healthy human individuals. Study-wide points: Clonotypes which were not shared had lower generation probabilities than clonotypes that all four donors shared. Sequencing depth was expected to affect clonotype sharing among donors.

Generated by immunoSEQ multiplex PCR, the TCRdb table keeps only in-frame clones and is missing some. Of about 2.2 million clones in the sample, 80% to 95% were seen once. With V trimmed by 5 bases and J by 5 bases, 8 bases remained unmatched. The length of the CDR3 is 15 residues. Germline loops: CDR1 SGHNT, CDR2 YYREEE (reference sequence). Terminally differentiated effector memory CD45RA+ cells were excluded from the naive CD8 cells, which were CD45RO-negative and positively selected for CCR7. V gene TRBV5-4 combines with J gene TRBJ2-5; TRBD1 matches at 11 bases. The receptor comes from a man aged 18 to 35 in good health. Some clones in this sample may be carry-over from other donors' samples. The sequenced sample was naive CD8+ T cells from PBMCs. The CDR3 here is CASRPDRGLMETQYF. The CDR3 nucleotides read TGTGCCAGCAGACCGGACAGGGGGCTAATGGAGACCCAGTACTTC.